Sequencing of this TCR beta chain was carried out in a study of shared clonotypes between healthy human individuals. DNA at about 210 ng, tens of thousands of T cell genomes, went into sorted-subset replicate PCRs. Here immunoSEQ multiplex PCR was the method, and the copy in TCRdb shows in-frame clones only, minus some. The sample shows 2 million to 2.5 million clones, approximately 94% of them seen only once. The CDR3 totals 17 residues. The ends lost 3 bases at V and 3 bases at J; junction bases unmatched: 10. Per germline, CDR1 GTSNPN and CDR2 SVGIG (reference sequence). This sequence joins TRBV30 and TRBJ2-7; TRBD2 agrees at 14 bases. Sequencing was performed on naive CD4+ T cells sorted from blood. Subset here: CD45RA+ positively selected. This TCR came from a man aged 18 to 29 in good health. The CDR3 here is CAWSPTLTSGRVYEQYF. CDR3 coding DNA: TGTGCCTGGAGCCCCACCCTGACTAGCGGGAGGGTCTACGAGCAGTACTTC.